The entry below gives a single T cell receptor (beta chain) sequence along with its context. This sample is drawn from a study of CD8 T cells in Susac syndrome. TCR beta sequencing covered blood CD8+ and CD4+ T cells. An amount of RNA that ranged from roughly 0.45 to 1 ug was reverse transcribed with random hexamers. Each CDR3 protein gets one entry after TCRdb re-called the immunoSEQ multiplex PCR reads with MiXCR. The repertoire holds 65,000 to 95,000 distinct CDR3 sequences, with 94% as singletons. This CDR3 has 16 amino acids. The germline gives CDR1 SQVTM, CDR2 ANQGSEA. V was trimmed by 0 bases and J by 6 bases, leaving 17 bases between them.

The chain couples TRBV29-1 to TRBJ2-2; D is unclear. Sequencing input: CD8+ T cells from PBMCs. The TCR comes from a human donor with Susac syndrome. As DNA, the CDR3 is TGCAGCGTTGAAGATCAAGAGGTCGGGTCGGCCGGGGAGCTGTTTTTT. Protein sequence: CSVEDQEVGSAGELFF.